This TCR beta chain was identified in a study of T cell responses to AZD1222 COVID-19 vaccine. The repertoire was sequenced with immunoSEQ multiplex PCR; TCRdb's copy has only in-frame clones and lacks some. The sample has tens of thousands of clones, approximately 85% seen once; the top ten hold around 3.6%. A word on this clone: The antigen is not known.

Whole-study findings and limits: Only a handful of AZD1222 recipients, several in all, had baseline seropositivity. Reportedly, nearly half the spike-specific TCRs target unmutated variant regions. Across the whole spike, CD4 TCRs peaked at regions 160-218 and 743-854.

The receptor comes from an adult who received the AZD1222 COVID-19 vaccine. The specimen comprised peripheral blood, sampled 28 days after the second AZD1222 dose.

This CDR3 reads CASSYWRSQYF. The CDR3, as DNA: TGTGCCAGCAGTTACTGGAGGTCCCAGTACTTC. The chain combines TRBV6-2 or TRBV6-3 with TRBJ2-5; D is perhaps TRBD2 (5 bases). Germline V gene data show CDR1 as MNHEY and CDR2 as SVGEGT. The CDR3 spans 11 residues. The V and J ends lost 1 base and 9 bases respectively, with 6 bases between them.